Below, 17 T cell receptor beta chains from the same sample are listed, as sequenced in a study of blood T cells in healthy people across ages. For the second PCR, which ran for roughly 6 to 12 cycles, a sample-barcoded 5' primer and a J-beta primer mix were used. One entry per CDR3 protein, called by TCRdb with MiXCR from the 5' RACE reads. The sample records about 2 million distinct CDR3 sequences, roughly 52% being singletons. Sequencing input: blood. The receptors here all came from a woman in her forties in good health.

V gene TRBV7-2 combines with J gene TRBJ2-7; D gene unclear. The V gene's germline CDR1 is SGHTA and CDR2 FQGNSA. This CDR3 spans 13 amino acids. Trimming pared 1 base from V and 4 bases from J, leaving 8 bases between. CDR3 nucleotide sequence: TGTGCCAGCAGCTTAGGTATCCGTTACGAGCAGTACTTC. This translates into CASSLGIRYEQYF.

This clonotype has only one observation. The chain links TRBV27 to TRBJ1-2; 11 nucleotides line up with TRBD1. This CDR3 is 15 amino acids long. Per the germline V gene, CDR1 is MNHEY and CDR2 is SMNVEV (reference sequence). V dropped 5 bases and J dropped 4; count of bases not matched to a gene: 6. CDR3 sequence reads: CASSTGQGGTYGYTF. The CDR3, as DNA: TGTGCCAGCAGTACGGGACAGGGGGGAACCTATGGCTACACCTTC.

This chain connects TRBV24-1 to TRBJ2-1; possibly TRBD1 for D (6 bases). The closer fit of TRBJ2-7 to the DNA end suggests the J call may be wrong. The CDR3 has 16 amino acids. Per germline, CDR1 KGHDR and CDR2 SFDVKD. CDR3 sequence: CATGQSLGTTHNEQYF. Here the CDR3 DNA reads TGTGCCACGGGACAATCATTAGGGACAACCCACAATGAGCAGTACTTC.

V gene TRBV20-1 combines with J gene TRBJ2-3; a weak D match, TRBD1 (5 bases). Germline CDR1 DFQATT, CDR2 SNEGSKA (reference sequence). V was shortened by 2 bases and J by 1 base, with 13 bases between the two germline ends. The CDR3 length is 15 residues. The CDR3 nucleotides read TGCAGTGCTAGACGGGCTCTGACAGGCACAGATACGCAGTATTTT. Its protein product is CSARRALTGTDTQYF.

The rearrangement links TRBV6-2 or TRBV6-3 to TRBJ2-5; the match to TRBD2 covers 11 bases. The J segment lost 1 base and the V segment lost 6 bases, leaving 10 bases of the junction unmatched. CDR1 and CDR2 (germline): MNHEY, SVGEGT. The CDR3 covers 17 residues. CDR3 coding DNA: TGTGCCAGCAGCCAATCAACTAGCGGGGGTTTCCAAGAGACCCAGTACTTC. Its translation is CASSQSTSGGFQETQYF.

The chain couples TRBV7-8 to TRBJ1-6, with TRBD1 identical over 8 bases. The CDR3 runs 21 residues. Germline-derived CDR1 and CDR2 are SGHVS and FQNEAQ. Trimming removed 3 bases from V and 0 bases from J; junction bases left unmatched: 16. The DNA for the CDR3 is TGTGCCAGCAGCTTCAGAAGAGTGGGGGACAGGATGAGCTCCTATAATTCACCCCTCCACTTT. It translates to CASSFRRVGDRMSSYNSPLHF. Full variable domain (remainder filled in from reference TRBV7-8 and TRBJ1-6): GAGVSQSPRYKVAKRGQDVALRCDPISGHVSLFWYQQALGQGPEFLTYFQNEAQLDKSGLPSDRFFAERPEGSVSTLKIQRTQQEDSAVYLCASSFRRVGDRMSSYNSPLHFGNGTRLTVT.

The chain uses TRBV5-1 and TRBJ2-3; 8 bases match TRBD2. The length of the CDR3 is 15 residues. The J segment lost 3 bases and the V segment lost 3 bases, leaving 6 bases of the junction unmatched. Germline CDR1 reads SGHRS; CDR2 reads YFSETQ. This CDR3 reads CASSSISGATDTQYF. In DNA, the CDR3 is TGCGCCAGCAGCTCGATTAGCGGGGCAACAGATACGCAGTATTTT.

This clonotype showed up just a few times. The chain uses TRBV5-1 and TRBJ2-7, with 11 bases matching TRBD1. Germline loops: CDR1 SGHRS, CDR2 YFSETQ. V shed 6 bases and J 4 bases; nucleotides not matched to a gene: 6. This CDR3 contains 14 residues. The CDR3 loop is CASTGTGGQYEQYF. CDR3 DNA: TGCGCCAGCACCGGGACAGGGGGACAATACGAGCAGTACTTC.

This chain connects TRBV27 to TRBJ2-1; TRBD2 matches 8 bases. The length of the CDR3 is 13 residues. Germline trimming cut 4 bases from V and 10 bases from J; bases unmatched to any gene: 6. Looked up from germline, CDR1 is MNHEY and CDR2 is SMNVEV (reference sequence). The CDR3 sequence: CASSSGLGGEQFF. The CDR3 bases are TGTGCCAGCAGTTCGGGACTAGGAGGGGAGCAGTTCTTC.

The rearrangement uses TRBV9 and TRBJ2-1; 8 nucleotides line up with TRBD2. The CDR3 loop spans 16 amino acids. Losses at the gene ends were 1 base for V and 8 bases for J; bases not matched to a gene: 11. CDR1 is SGDLS and CDR2 is YYNGEE in the germline V gene. CDR3 DNA: TGTGCCAGCAGCGTATCTGGACTAGCTACACCCGATGAGCAGTTCTTC. Residues: CASSVSGLATPDEQFF.

The chain couples TRBV5-1 to TRBJ2-3; tentative D call: TRBD2 (6 bases). Trimming cost V 2 bases and J 4 bases, with 11 bases left between them. This CDR3 contains 14 residues. CDR1 and CDR2 from the germline V gene are SGHRS and YFSETQ. The CDR3 nucleotides read TGCGCCAGCAGCTTTAGTTGGGGGGCAGATACGCAGTATTTT. Its protein product is CASSFSWGADTQYF.

Points on this clonotype: Compared with germline, one end of the junction differs, possibly owing to a read error. The V gene is TRBV20-1, the J gene TRBJ2-5; 10 bases align to TRBD2. This CDR3 has 16 residues. Germline V gives CDR1 DFQATT, CDR2 SNEGSKA (reference sequence). The CDR3 region has the DNA TGCAGTGCTAGAGATCTGGCTAGCGGGAGCCAAGAGACCCGGTACTTC. Encoded protein: CSARDLASGSQETRYF.

The rearrangement joins TRBV12-3 or TRBV12-4 to TRBJ1-1, with D possibly TRBD1 on 5 matching bases. Between the trimmed V and J ends, which lost 5 bases and 8 bases, there was a span of 15 bases. The CDR3 contains 13 residues. DNA for the CDR3: TGTGCCAGCAGTGTGACAGTGTTTATGGAAGCTTTCTTT. Its protein product is CASSVTVFMEAFF.

The V call is TRBV2, the J call TRBJ2-4, with no clear D. The J call may be faulty, since TRBJ2-5 better matches the DNA end. Germline loops: CDR1 SNHLY, CDR2 FYNNEI. The CDR3 totals 13 residues. CDR3 bases: TGTGCCAGCACTGCTAACGTCCAAGAGACCCAGTACTTC. This codes for CASTANVQETQYF.

The chain links TRBV29-1 to TRBJ2-5; possibly TRBD1 for D (5 bases). This CDR3 is 13 amino acids long. The germline gives CDR1 SQVTM, CDR2 ANQGSEA. Trimming stripped 4 bases from V and 5 bases from J, with 14 bases between. This CDR3 reads CSVGRQPRETQYF. The DNA for the CDR3 is TGCAGCGTTGGTCGACAGCCTAGGGAGACCCAGTACTTC.

The chain uses TRBV7-2 and TRBJ1-1, with D maybe TRBD1 (5 bases). The CDR3 consists of 15 residues. CDR1 SGHTA and CDR2 FQGNSA come from the germline V gene. The V end lost 1 base, the J end lost 0 bases, and 9 bases lay between the germline ends. CDR3 sequence reads: CASSLGQNMNTEAFF. The CDR3 DNA follows: TGTGCCAGCAGCTTAGGACAGAACATGAACACTGAAGCTTTCTTT.

This clonotype was found a few times. This chain uses TRBV15 with TRBJ2-1; 10 bases agree with TRBD2. V was pared by 3 bases and J by 2 bases, with 1 base of the junction left unmatched. The CDR3 totals 15 residues. Germline V gene lookup returns CDR1 LNHNV and CDR2 YYDKDF (reference sequence). The DNA of the CDR3 is TGTGCCACCAGCAGCCTAGCGGGGGCCTACAATGAGCAGTTCTTC. Amino acids: CATSSLAGAYNEQFF.